The rows below give T cell receptor beta chains drawn from one sample of a study of blood T cell repertoires in COVID-19. Assay used: immunoSEQ multiplex PCR; TCRdb lists only in-frame clones, some missing. The sample holds a few hundred thousand clones; nearly 90% are singletons and the top ten take around 3%. The source material was peripheral blood. These receptor sequences come from a man in his late teens or twenties with active or convalescent COVID-19. CDR3s include the opening cysteine and the closing phenylalanine or tryptophan. The D gene is left open where the match is weak. Clone size is shown for a subset of rows, as once, few, many or a class of expanded clone.

.	TRBV3-1/TRBV3-2	TRBD2	TRBJ2-7	TGTGCCAGCAGCCTTGAGGGACTAGGGTACGAGCAGTACTTC	CASSLEGLGYEQYF
.	TRBV28	.	TRBJ2-4	TGTGCCAGCAGTTTATACCTCCCCGGCGGGGTAGCCAAAAACATTCAGTACTTC	CASSLYLPGGVAKNIQYF
.	TRBV4-1	.	TRBJ2-3	TGCGCCAGCAGCCAAGAGTCTCGGGAGTATACGCAGTATTTT	CASSQESREYTQYF
.	TRBV9	.	TRBJ2-1	TGTGCCAGCAGCGTAGGACCCTACAGTGAGCAGTTCTTC	CASSVGPYSEQFF
.	TRBV18	.	TRBJ1-1	TGTGCCAGCTCACCCCGACAGCCCCTGGGAGCTTTCTTT	CASSPRQPLGAFF
.	TRBV6-4	TRBD2	TRBJ2-1	TGTGCCAGCAGTGCCGCGGGACTAGCGGGATTCAATGAGCAGTTCTTC	CASSAAGLAGFNEQFF
.	TRBV25-1	TRBD1	TRBJ1-4	TGTGCCAGCAATGGCCTCGGACAGGGCACTAATGAAAAACTGTTTTTT	CASNGLGQGTNEKLFF
.	TRBV5-8	TRBD1	TRBJ2-3	TGTGCCAGCAGTTATCGACAGGGGGTAGATACGCAGTATTTT	CASSYRQGVDTQYF
.	TRBV6-5	.	TRBJ2-1	TGTGCCAGCAGTCTAGGCAATGAGCAGTTCTTC	CASSLGNEQFF
.	TRBV28	TRBD1	TRBJ1-5	TGTGCCAGCATTCCCCCAGGGGGCAGGAGCCATCAGCCCCAGCATTTT	CASIPPGGRSHQPQHF
once	TRBV7-2	.	TRBJ2-7	TGTGCCAGCAGCTCTGGGACACTCTCCTACGAGCAGTACTTC	CASSSGTLSYEQYF
.	TRBV19	TRBD1	TRBJ1-1	TGTGCCAGTAGTCCCACCCGACAGGGATGGACTGAAGCTTTCTTT	CASSPTRQGWTEAFF
.	TRBV6-6	.	TRBJ1-2	TGTGCCAGCAGTCCCACACGGGCATGGAGGGCCCACTATGGCTACACCTTC	CASSPTRAWRAHYGYTF
.	TRBV16	.	TRBJ1-4	TGTGCCAGCAGCCAATCGGGAGGGAACGCACTGTTTTTT	CASSQSGGNALFF
.	TRBV14	.	TRBJ1-2	TGTGCCAGCAGCCAAGAGGGCAGAACTAACTATGGCTACACCTTC	CASSQEGRTNYGYTF
.	TRBV6-4	.	TRBJ1-2	TGTGCCAGCAGTGAGTTTCCGGGACACCCCTATGGCTACACCTTC	CASSEFPGHPYGYTF
.	TRBV11-1	.	TRBJ2-3	TGTGCCAGCAGCTTGCGGCAGCCGAGCACAGATACGCAGTATTTT	CASSLRQPSTDTQYF
.	TRBV4-3	TRBD2	TRBJ2-2	TGCGCCAGCAGCCAAGATTCACTAGCGGGAGGGAACACCGGGGAGCTGTTTTTT	CASSQDSLAGGNTGELFF
.	TRBV7-3	.	TRBJ2-1	TGTGCCAGCAGCCCAGACAGCTACAATGAGCAGTTCTTC	CASSPDSYNEQFF
.	TRBV28	TRBD1	TRBJ1-1	TGTGCCAGCAGTCCGACAGGGCCGCCCGTAAAAGCTTTCTTT	CASSPTGPPVKAFF
.	TRBV12-5	TRBD1	TRBJ1-2	TGTGCTAGTGGTTTGGTGGACAGGGGGCTTGGCTACACCTTC	CASGLVDRGLGYTF
once	TRBV18	TRBD1	TRBJ2-7	TGTGCCAGCTCACCACTTCGGACAGGACTCTCCTACGAGCAGTACTTC	CASSPLRTGLSYEQYF
.	TRBV4-3	TRBD2	TRBJ2-2	TGCGCCAGCAGGCAAGAGTTCGGTGGAGCGGGAGGATTTTACACCGGGGAGCTGTTTTTT	CASRQEFGGAGGFYTGELFF
.	TRBV30	TRBD1	TRBJ1-1	TGTGCCTGGAGTCCAGGGGGACCTTTCTTT	CAWSPGGPFF